The next 2 T cell receptor beta chains were all read from a single sample in a study of vaccination effects on CD4 cells after COVID-19. TCRdb's copy holds only in-frame clones and misses some; the assay was immunoSEQ multiplex PCR. The table lists tens of thousands of clones, 73% of them singletons. With the ViraFEST assay, the study expanded antigen-specific CD4+ T cells using viral peptide pools, then sequenced them. With about ten days of culture completed, CD4+ T cells were isolated. Nucleocapsid antibody tests were negative, and the vaccine recipients had no prior SARS-CoV-2 infection. The antigens of these receptors remain unknown. The sequences come from CD4+ T cells from PBMCs cultured with HCoV-NL63 spike peptides, collected before COVID-19 vaccination. Source of these receptors: a human donor who received a COVID-19 vaccine.

The chain recombines TRBV20-1 with TRBJ2-5; D gene ambiguous. Per germline, CDR1 DFQATT and CDR2 SNEGSKA (reference sequence). V lost 6 bases, J lost 2 bases, and 7 bases lay in between. This CDR3 has 11 amino acids. CDR3 loop: CSAGPQETQYF. CDR3 DNA sequence: TGCAGTGCGGGTCCTCAAGAGACCCAGTACTTC.

This clone was picked up one time. V is TRBV29-1 and J is TRBJ2-5; 10 bases map to TRBD1. With V trimmed by 7 bases and J by 4 bases, 12 bases remained unmatched. This CDR3 is 15 amino acids long. Germline CDR1 and CDR2: SQVTM and ANQGSEA. CDR3 sequence reads: CSADWTGGVGETQYF. The CDR3 bases are TGCAGCGCGGATTGGACAGGGGGTGTGGGAGAGACCCAGTACTTC. Filled out from reference TRBV29-1 and TRBJ2-5, the complete variable domain reads SAVISQKPSRDICQRGTSLTIQCQVDSQVTMMFWYRQQPGQSLTLIATANQGSEATYESGFVIDKFPISRPNLTFSTLTVSNMSPEDSSIYLCSADWTGGVGETQYFGPGTRLLVL.